This T cell receptor (beta chain) appears in the sequencing data of a study of Ad26.COV2.S vaccination and SARS-CoV-2 variants. Study as a whole: Participants got Ad26.COV2.S intramuscularly, once or twice 56 days apart.

Treatment noted: about 20 received Ad26.COV2.S at low or high dose, single or two shots; 5 received placebo; per-sample allocation not given. Day 63 after the first vaccine or placebo injection was the time point for sampling. As its vector, the vaccine had Ad26, which expressed Wuhan-strain SARS-CoV-2 spike. Assay used: immunoSEQ multiplex PCR; TCRdb lists only in-frame clones, some missing. The table includes around 270,000 clones, 87% detected once. V lost 0 bases to trimming and J lost 8 bases, with 13 bases between them. CDR1 LGHNA and CDR2 YNFKEQ come from the germline V gene. The CDR3 extends over 14 amino acids.

This receptor was taken from a person aged 18-65 years who received the Ad26.COV2.S COVID-19 vaccine or a placebo. The sample here was peripheral blood, taken in a trial of Ad26.COV2.S vaccine versus placebo. V and J are TRBV4-2 and TRBJ1-2; D uncertain. CDR3 sequence: CASSQDIQGKGYTF. CDR3 coding DNA: TGTGCCAGCAGCCAAGATATCCAAGGGAAAGGCTACACCTTC.